This T cell receptor beta chain stems from a study of T cells in Graves' hyperthyroidism and ophthalmopathy. About the study: Peripheral blood was collected at initial diagnosis, before any treatment.

RNA transcripts served as the template for amplifying TCR beta CDR3 regions. The study used the HTBI primer set for a first-round RT-PCR of the TCR CDR3. Each CDR3 protein gets one entry after TCRdb re-called the multiplex PCR reads with MiXCR. The sample contains some 250,000 distinct CDR3 sequences, roughly 15% of which appear only once. Drawn at first hyperthyroidism diagnosis, the blood sample preceded any ophthalmopathy symptoms. The TCR originated in a woman in her forties or fifties with Graves' hyperthyroidism that later progressed to Graves' ophthalmopathy. Sequencing was carried out using blood.

CDR3 protein: CASSRQYYGYTF. DNA for the CDR3: TGTGCCAGTAGTCGACAGTACTATGGCTACACCTTC. This chain uses TRBV19 with TRBJ1-2; possible D gene TRBD1, 5 bases. The CDR3 has 12 amino acids. The V gene's germline CDR1 is LNHDA and CDR2 SQIVND (reference sequence). Trimming removed 5 bases from V and 3 bases from J, with 7 bases in between.